These T cell receptor beta chains were read from a single sample in a study of T cell repertoires in cytomegalovirus infection. TCRdb reanalysed the reads using MiXCR and keeps one entry per CDR3 protein. This table has tens of thousands of distinct CDR3 sequences, roughly a fifth appearing once. Which antigens these TCRs recognize remains unknown. Sequencing was performed on CD8+ T cells from cultured PBMCs, taken from culture after CMV antigen stimulation. The origin of the receptors is a human donor in good health (CMV status not recorded). Some clones in this sample may be carry-over from other donors' samples. The CDR3 runs from the conserved cysteine through the conserved F or W. Each record gives: J gene, clone size, D gene, V gene, CDR3 protein, CDR3 DNA. The D gene is left open where the match is weak. Clone size is given for some rows only: seen once, a few or many times, or a class if the clone is expanded.

TRBJ1-4	few	.	TRBV7-9	CASSSITRIIGEENEKLFF	TGTGCCAGCAGCTCTATTACCCGCATCATTGGGGAGGAGAATGAAAAACTGTTTTTT
TRBJ2-7	.	TRBD2	TRBV20-1	CSARDFSGSQGEQYF	TGCAGTGCTAGAGATTTTAGCGGGAGCCAGGGCGAGCAGTACTTC
TRBJ1-5	once	.	TRBV4-1	CASSPMQGNQPQHF	TGCGCCAGCAGCCCTATGCAGGGGAATCAGCCCCAGCATTTT
TRBJ2-1	few	.	TRBV6-2/TRBV6-3	CASSYADNEQFF	TGTGCCAGCAGTTACGCGGACAATGAGCAGTTCTTC
TRBJ2-6	many	TRBD1	TRBV28	CASSGGALQGAPGANVLTF	TGTGCCAGCAGTGGAGGAGCCCTCCAGGGGGCGCCCGGGGCCAACGTCCTGACTTTC
TRBJ2-6	.	.	TRBV12-3/TRBV12-4	CASSFYSYNYSGANVLTF	TGTGCCAGCAGTTTTTATTCGTATAACTACTCTGGGGCCAACGTCCTGACTTTC
TRBJ2-7	.	.	TRBV4-3	CASSPAARGFDTYEQYF	TGCGCCAGCAGCCCCGCGGCCAGGGGATTTGATACCTACGAGCAGTACTTC
TRBJ1-5	few	TRBD1	TRBV7-8	CASSWGQGEQPQHF	TGTGCCAGCAGCTGGGGACAGGGGGAACAGCCCCAGCATTTT
TRBJ2-1	.	TRBD1	TRBV7-9	CASSLYGDRPHNEQFF	TGTGCCAGCAGCTTATATGGGGACAGGCCCCACAATGAGCAGTTCTTC
TRBJ2-3	.	.	TRBV12-3/TRBV12-4	CASSSRRDFNTDTQYF	TGTGCCAGCAGTTCTCGGAGGGACTTCAACACAGATACGCAGTATTTT
TRBJ1-2	many	.	TRBV3-1	CASSQGGSARPTYGYTF	TGTGCCAGCAGCCAAGGGGGCTCGGCCAGGCCTACGTATGGCTACACCTTC
TRBJ1-1	few	TRBD1	TRBV27	CASSYGQVTEAFF	TGTGCCAGCAGCTACGGACAGGTCACTGAAGCTTTCTTT
TRBJ2-7	.	.	TRBV25-1	CASSEWDLTYEQYF	TGTGCCAGCAGTGAATGGGACTTGACCTACGAGCAGTACTTC
TRBJ2-1	.	.	TRBV7-9	CASSPKAQGEKNEQFF	TGTGCCAGCAGCCCCAAGGCACAGGGAGAAAAGAATGAGCAGTTCTTC
TRBJ1-5	few	.	TRBV28	CASDIRGRQPQHF	TGTGCCAGCGACATCCGGGGGCGTCAGCCCCAGCATTTT
TRBJ2-1	few	.	TRBV7-3	CASSSTGSSYNEQFF	TGTGCCAGCAGCTCGACAGGAAGCTCCTACAATGAGCAGTTCTTC
TRBJ1-5	few	.	TRBV6-1	CASSVPSAVSNQPQHF	TGTGCCAGCAGTGTCCCTTCGGCCGTTAGCAATCAGCCCCAGCATTTT